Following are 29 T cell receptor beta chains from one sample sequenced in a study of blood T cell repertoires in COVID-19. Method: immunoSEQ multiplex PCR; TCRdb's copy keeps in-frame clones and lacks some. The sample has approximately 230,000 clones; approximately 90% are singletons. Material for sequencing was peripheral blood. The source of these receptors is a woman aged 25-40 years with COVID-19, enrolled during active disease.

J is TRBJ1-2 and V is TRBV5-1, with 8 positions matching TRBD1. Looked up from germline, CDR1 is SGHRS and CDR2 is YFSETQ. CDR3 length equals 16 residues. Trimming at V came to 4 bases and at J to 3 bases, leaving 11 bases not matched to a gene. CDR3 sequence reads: CASSQSPTGEDYGYTF. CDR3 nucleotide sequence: TGCGCCAGCAGCCAATCCCCGACAGGGGAGGACTATGGCTACACCTTC.

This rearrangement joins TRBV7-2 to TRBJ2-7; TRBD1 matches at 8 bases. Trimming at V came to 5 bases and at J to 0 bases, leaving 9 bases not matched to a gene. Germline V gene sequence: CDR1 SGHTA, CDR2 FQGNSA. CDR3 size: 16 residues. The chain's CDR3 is CASSATGGYGSYEQYF. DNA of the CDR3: TGTGCCAGCAGCGCAACAGGGGGATACGGCTCCTACGAGCAGTACTTC.

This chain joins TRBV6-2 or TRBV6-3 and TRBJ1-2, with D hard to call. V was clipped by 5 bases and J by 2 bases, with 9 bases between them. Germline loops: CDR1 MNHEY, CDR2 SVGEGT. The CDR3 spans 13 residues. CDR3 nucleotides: TGTGCCAGCAGTACCGGGGTCAACTATGGCTACACCTTC. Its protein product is CASSTGVNYGYTF.

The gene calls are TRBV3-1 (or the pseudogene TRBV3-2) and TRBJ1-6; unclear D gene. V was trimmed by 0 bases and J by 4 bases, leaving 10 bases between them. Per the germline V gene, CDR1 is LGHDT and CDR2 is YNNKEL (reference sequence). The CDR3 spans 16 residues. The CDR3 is CASSQDKAGYNSPLHF. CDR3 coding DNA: TGTGCCAGCAGCCAAGATAAGGCGGGGTATAATTCACCCCTCCACTTT.

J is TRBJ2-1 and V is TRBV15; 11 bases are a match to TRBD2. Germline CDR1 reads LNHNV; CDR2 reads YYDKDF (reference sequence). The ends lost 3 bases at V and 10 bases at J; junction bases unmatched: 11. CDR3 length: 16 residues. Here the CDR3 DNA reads TGTGCCACCAGCAGGGCCGGGACTAGCGGACTCCGAGAGCAGTTCTTC. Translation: CATSRAGTSGLREQFF.

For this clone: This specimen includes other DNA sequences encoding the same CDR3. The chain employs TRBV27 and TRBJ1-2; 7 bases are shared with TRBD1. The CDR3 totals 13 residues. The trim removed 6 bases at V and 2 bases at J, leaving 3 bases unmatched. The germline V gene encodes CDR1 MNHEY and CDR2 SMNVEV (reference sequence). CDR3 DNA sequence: TGTGCCAGCAGCAGGACAGGAAACTATGGCTACACCTTC. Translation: CASSRTGNYGYTF.

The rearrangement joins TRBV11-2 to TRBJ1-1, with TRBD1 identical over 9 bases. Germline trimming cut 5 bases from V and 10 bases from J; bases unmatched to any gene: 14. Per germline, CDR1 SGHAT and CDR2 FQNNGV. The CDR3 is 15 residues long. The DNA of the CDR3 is TGTGCCAGCAGCCGCGACACAGGGGGCGGTTGGCGAGCTTTCTTT. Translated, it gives CASSRDTGGGWRAFF.

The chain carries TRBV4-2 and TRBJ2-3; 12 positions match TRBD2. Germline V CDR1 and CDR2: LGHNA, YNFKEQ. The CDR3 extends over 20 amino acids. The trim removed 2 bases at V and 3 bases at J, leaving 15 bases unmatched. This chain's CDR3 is CASSQPITSTSGGFTDTQYF. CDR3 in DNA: TGTGCCAGCAGCCAACCCATCACCTCTACTAGCGGGGGGTTTACAGATACGCAGTATTTT.

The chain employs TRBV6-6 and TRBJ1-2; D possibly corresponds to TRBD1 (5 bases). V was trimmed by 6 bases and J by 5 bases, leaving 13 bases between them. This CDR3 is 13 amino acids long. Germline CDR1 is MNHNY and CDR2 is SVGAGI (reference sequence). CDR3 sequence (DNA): TGTGCCAGCAGCTTCGGGGGACGGTATGGCTACACCTTC. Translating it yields CASSFGGRYGYTF.

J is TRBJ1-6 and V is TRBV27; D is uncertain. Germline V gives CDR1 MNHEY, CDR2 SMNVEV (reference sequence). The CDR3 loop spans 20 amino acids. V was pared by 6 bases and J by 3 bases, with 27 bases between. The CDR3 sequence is CASSRGGAELDSFYNSPLHF. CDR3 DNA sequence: TGTGCCAGCAGCCGCGGTGGTGCTGAGCTCGATAGCTTCTATAATTCACCCCTCCACTTT.

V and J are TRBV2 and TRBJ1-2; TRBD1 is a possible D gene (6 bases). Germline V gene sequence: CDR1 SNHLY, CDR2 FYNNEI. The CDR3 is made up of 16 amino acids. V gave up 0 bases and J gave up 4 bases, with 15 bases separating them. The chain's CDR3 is CASSEAHFGTIYGYTF. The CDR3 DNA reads TGTGCCAGCAGTGAAGCGCATTTCGGGACAATCTATGGCTACACCTTC.

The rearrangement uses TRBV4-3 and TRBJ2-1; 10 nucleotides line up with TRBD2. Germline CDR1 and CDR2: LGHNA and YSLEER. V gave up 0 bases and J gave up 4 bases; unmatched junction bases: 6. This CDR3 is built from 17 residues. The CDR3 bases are TGCGCCAGCAGCCAAGAAGGTAGCGGGAGGATTTACAATGAGCAGTTCTTC. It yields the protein CASSQEGSGRIYNEQFF.

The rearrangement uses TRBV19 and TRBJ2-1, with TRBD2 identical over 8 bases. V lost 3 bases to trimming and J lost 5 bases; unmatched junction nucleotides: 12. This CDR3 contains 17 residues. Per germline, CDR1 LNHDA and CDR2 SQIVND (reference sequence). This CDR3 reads CASSIGGLGGKDNEQFF. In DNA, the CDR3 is TGTGCCAGTAGTATCGGGGGACTAGGGGGGAAAGACAATGAGCAGTTCTTC.

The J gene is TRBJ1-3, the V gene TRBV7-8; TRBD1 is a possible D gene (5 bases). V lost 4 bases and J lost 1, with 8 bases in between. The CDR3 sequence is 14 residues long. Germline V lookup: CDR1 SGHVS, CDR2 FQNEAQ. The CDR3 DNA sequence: TGTGCCAGCAGCTGGGGGAGGTCTGGAAACACCATATATTTT. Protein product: CASSWGRSGNTIYF.

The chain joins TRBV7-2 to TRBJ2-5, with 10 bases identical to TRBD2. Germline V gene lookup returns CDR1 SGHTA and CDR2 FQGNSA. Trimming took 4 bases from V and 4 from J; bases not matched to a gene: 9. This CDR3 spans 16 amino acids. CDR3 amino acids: CASSSAVAGGGETQYF. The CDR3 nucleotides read TGTGCCAGCAGCTCGGCGGTAGCGGGGGGCGGAGAGACCCAGTACTTC. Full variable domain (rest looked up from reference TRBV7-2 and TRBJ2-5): GAGVSQSPSNKVTEKGKDVELRCDPISGHTALYWYRQSLGQGLEFLIYFQGNSAPDKSGLPSDRFSAERTGGSVSTLTIQRTQQEDSAVYLCASSSAVAGGGETQYFGPGTRLLVL.

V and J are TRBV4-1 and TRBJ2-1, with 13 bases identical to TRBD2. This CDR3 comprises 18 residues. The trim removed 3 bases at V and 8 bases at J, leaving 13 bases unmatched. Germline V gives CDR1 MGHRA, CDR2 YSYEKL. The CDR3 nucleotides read TGCGCCAGCAGCCAGGCTAAACTAACTAGCGGGGGGGTATATGAGCAGTTCTTC. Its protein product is CASSQAKLTSGGVYEQFF.

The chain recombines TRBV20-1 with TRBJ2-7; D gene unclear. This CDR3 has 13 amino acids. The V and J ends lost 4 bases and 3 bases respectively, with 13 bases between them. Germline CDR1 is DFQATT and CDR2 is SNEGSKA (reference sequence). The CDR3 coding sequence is TGCAGTGCTATTGACCCTGCGAGCTACGAGCAGTACGTC. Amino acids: CSAIDPASYEQYV.

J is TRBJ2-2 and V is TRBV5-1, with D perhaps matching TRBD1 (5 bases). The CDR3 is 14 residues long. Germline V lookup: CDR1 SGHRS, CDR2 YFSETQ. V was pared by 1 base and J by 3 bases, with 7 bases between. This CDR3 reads CASSLIGDTGELFF. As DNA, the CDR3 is TGCGCCAGCAGCTTGATAGGGGACACCGGGGAGCTGTTTTTT.

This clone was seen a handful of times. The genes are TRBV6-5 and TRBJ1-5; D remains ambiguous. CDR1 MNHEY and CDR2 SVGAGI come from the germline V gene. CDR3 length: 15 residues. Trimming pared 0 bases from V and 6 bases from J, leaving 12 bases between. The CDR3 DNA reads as TGTGCCAGCAGTTACTCTGTCAGCGGTAGTCAGCCCCAGCATTTT. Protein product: CASSYSVSGSQPQHF.

The CDR3 DNA is TGTGCCAGCAGCCGGGACACAAGGGACGAGCAGTACTTC. Its protein is CASSRDTRDEQYF. The rearrangement uses TRBV11-2 and TRBJ2-7, with a weak D call TRBD1 (6 bases). Germline V gives CDR1 SGHAT, CDR2 FQNNGV. The V and J ends lost 5 bases and 5 bases respectively, with 13 bases between them. The CDR3 is 13 residues long.

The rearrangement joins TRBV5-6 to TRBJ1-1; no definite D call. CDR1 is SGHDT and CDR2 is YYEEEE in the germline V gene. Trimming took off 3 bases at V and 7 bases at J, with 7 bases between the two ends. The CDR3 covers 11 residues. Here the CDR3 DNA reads TGTGCCAGCAGCTCCGGGAGTGAAGCTTTCTTT. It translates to CASSSGSEAFF.

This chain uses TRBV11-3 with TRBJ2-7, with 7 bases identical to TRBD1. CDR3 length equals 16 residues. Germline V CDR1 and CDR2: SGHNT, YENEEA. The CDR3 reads CASSLEGGQRRYVQYV. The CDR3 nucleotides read TGTGCCAGCAGCTTAGAAGGGGGACAGAGACGTTACGTGCAGTACGTC.

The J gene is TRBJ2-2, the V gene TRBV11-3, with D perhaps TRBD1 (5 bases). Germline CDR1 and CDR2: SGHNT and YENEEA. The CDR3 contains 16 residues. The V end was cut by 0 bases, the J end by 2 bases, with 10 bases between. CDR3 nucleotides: TGTGCCAGCAGCTTAGACCTGGGGCCAAACACCGGGGAGCTGTTTTTT. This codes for CASSLDLGPNTGELFF.

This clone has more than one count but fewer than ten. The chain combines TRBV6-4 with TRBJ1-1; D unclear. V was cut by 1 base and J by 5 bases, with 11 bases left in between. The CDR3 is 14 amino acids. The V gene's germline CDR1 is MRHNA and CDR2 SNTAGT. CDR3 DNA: TGTGCCAGCAGTGACTTGGCAGGAGGTACTGAAGCTTTCTTT. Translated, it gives CASSDLAGGTEAFF.

This CDR3 is CASSLGGWNEQYF. The CDR3 DNA is TGTGCCAGTAGTCTTGGGGGCTGGAACGAGCAGTACTTC. This chain connects TRBV19 to TRBJ2-7; TRBD1 is a possible D gene (6 bases). V was cut by 5 bases and J by 5 bases, with 13 bases left in between. Per the germline V gene, CDR1 is LNHDA and CDR2 is SQIVND (reference sequence). The CDR3 is 13 amino acids. Full variable domain (missing parts from reference TRBV19 and TRBJ2-7): DGGITQSPKYLFRKEGQNVTLSCEQNLNHDAMYWYRQDPGQGLRLIYYSQIVNDFQKGDIAEGYSVSREKKESFPLTVTSAQKNPTAFYLCASSLGGWNEQYFGPGTRLTVT.

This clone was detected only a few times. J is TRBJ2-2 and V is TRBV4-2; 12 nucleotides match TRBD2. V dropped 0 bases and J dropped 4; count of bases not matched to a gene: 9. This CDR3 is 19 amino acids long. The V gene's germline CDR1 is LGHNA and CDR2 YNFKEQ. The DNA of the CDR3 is TGTGCCAGCAGCCAAGAATGGCTAGCGGGGGGGCTGGGCACCGGGGAGCTGTTTTTT. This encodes CASSQEWLAGGLGTGELFF.

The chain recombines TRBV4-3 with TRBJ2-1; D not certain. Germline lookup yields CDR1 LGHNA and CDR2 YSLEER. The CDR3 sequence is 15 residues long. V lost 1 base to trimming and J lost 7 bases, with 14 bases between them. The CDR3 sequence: CASSQGRLSGNEQFF. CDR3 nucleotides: TGCGCCAGCAGCCAAGGGAGACTGTCTGGGAATGAGCAGTTCTTC.

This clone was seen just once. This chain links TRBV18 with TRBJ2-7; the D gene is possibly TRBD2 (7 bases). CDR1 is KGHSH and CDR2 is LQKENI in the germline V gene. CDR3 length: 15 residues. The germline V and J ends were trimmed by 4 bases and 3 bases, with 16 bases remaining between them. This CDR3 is CASSRAGAKDYEQYF. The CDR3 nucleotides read TGTGCCAGCTCACGGGCGGGGGCAAAAGACTACGAGCAGTACTTC.

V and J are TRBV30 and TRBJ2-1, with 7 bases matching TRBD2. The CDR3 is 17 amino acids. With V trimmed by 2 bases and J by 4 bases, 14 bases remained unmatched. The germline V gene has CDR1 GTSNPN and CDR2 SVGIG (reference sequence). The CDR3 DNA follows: TGTGCCTGGAGTTCCCTCTTAGCGGGTGGGACGTACAATGAGCAGTTCTTC. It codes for CAWSSLLAGGTYNEQFF.